Listed below are T cell receptor beta chains from one sample, sequenced in a study of T cell responses to AZD1222 COVID-19 vaccine. Here immunoSEQ multiplex PCR was the method, and the copy in TCRdb shows in-frame clones only, minus some. This sample has nearly 110,000 clones, with around nine tenths found just once. Sequenced here: peripheral blood, sampled 28 days after the second AZD1222 dose. These receptors came from an adult who received the AZD1222 COVID-19 vaccine. Each CDR3 is given with its conserved first and last residue. The D gene is left open where the match is weak. Part of the rows lack a size; the others show once, few, many or a class for expanded clones.

>few|TRBV18|TRBJ2-3|NA
CASSPKGGGVTDTQYF
TGTGCCAGCTCACCAAAGGGCGGGGGCGTCACAGATACGCAGTATTTT
>NA|TRBV19|TRBJ1-4|TRBD1
CASSLTGVGEKLFF
TGTGCCAGTAGCCTCACAGGGGTTGGGGAAAAACTGTTTTTT
>NA|TRBV5-5|TRBJ1-3|NA
CASSLGDRSGNTIYF
TGTGCCAGCAGCTTGGGGGATCGCTCTGGAAACACCATATATTTT
>NA|TRBV25-1|TRBJ2-3|NA
CASRRGLYPGADTQYF
TGTGCCAGCAGACGTGGACTGTACCCCGGGGCGGATACGCAGTATTTT
>NA|TRBV19|TRBJ2-7|TRBD1
CASSARQGVAYEQYF
TGTGCCAGTAGTGCCAGACAGGGGGTAGCCTACGAGCAGTACTTC
>NA|TRBV7-8|TRBJ2-1|TRBD1
CASSHGTGVGNEQFF
TGTGCCAGCAGCCACGGGACAGGGGTGGGTAATGAGCAGTTCTTC
>NA|TRBV4-3|TRBJ1-3|NA
CASSQEWAGPGNTIYF
TGCGCCAGCAGCCAAGAATGGGCAGGCCCTGGAAACACCATATATTTT
>few|TRBV5-4|TRBJ1-2|TRBD1
CASSETGPYGYTF
TGTGCCAGCAGCGAGACAGGGCCCTATGGCTACACCTTC
>NA|TRBV7-8|TRBJ1-6|NA
CASSREASRALSSPLHF
TGTGCCAGCAGCCGAGAGGCCTCCCGGGCCCTAAGTTCACCCCTCCACTTT
>NA|TRBV14|TRBJ1-1|TRBD1
CASSQDRTGANTEAFF
TGTGCCAGCAGCCAAGACCGGACAGGGGCGAACACTGAAGCTTTCTTT
>once|TRBV2|TRBJ1-1|NA
CASGQMNTEAFF
TGTGCCAGCGGACAAATGAACACTGAAGCTTTCTTT
>NA|TRBV6-1|TRBJ2-3|NA
CASSEHHMGGVRTDTQYF
TGTGCCAGCAGTGAACATCATATGGGCGGGGTCCGGACAGATACGCAGTATTTT
>NA|TRBV4-1|TRBJ2-3|TRBD2
CASSQLSGGSTDTQYF
TGCGCCAGCAGCCAATTGAGCGGGGGAAGCACAGATACGCAGTATTTT
>NA|TRBV7-9|TRBJ2-2|TRBD2
CASSGGESSGTVDSGELFF
TGTGCCAGCAGCGGGGGAGAGTCTAGCGGGACAGTTGACTCCGGGGAGCTGTTTTTT
>NA|TRBV2|TRBJ2-6|NA
CASLSLIVGGGSGANVLTF
TGTGCCAGCCTTAGCCTGATAGTGGGAGGAGGCTCTGGGGCCAACGTCCTGACTTTC